This T cell receptor beta chain was found in a study of T cells expressing NK-cell markers. CDR1 is SNHLY and CDR2 is FYNNEI in the germline V gene. The CDR3 runs to 15 residues. With the 5' RACE reads reprocessed, TCRdb shows one record per CDR3 protein and no DNA. The data show some 410,000 distinct CDR3 sequences, and the top ten clones hold about 7.1%. Material: blood T cells: a sorted CD56 or NKG2C T cell subset, CD4+ or CD8+ T cells, or bulk PBMC T cells (not recorded which). The V and J genes are TRBV2 and TRBJ2-7; the D call from TCRdb, TRBD1, cannot be confirmed without DNA. The origin of this receptor is a woman aged 18 to 75 in good health. The CDR3 sequence is CASRRPGQGTYEQYF. Supplemented by reference TRBV2 and TRBJ2-7, the full variable domain reads EPEVTQTPSHQVTQMGQEVILRCVPISNHLYFYWYRQILGQKVEFLVSFYNNEISEKSEIFDDQFSVERPDGSNFTLKIRSTKLEDSAMYFCASRRPGQGTYEQYFGPGTRLTVT.